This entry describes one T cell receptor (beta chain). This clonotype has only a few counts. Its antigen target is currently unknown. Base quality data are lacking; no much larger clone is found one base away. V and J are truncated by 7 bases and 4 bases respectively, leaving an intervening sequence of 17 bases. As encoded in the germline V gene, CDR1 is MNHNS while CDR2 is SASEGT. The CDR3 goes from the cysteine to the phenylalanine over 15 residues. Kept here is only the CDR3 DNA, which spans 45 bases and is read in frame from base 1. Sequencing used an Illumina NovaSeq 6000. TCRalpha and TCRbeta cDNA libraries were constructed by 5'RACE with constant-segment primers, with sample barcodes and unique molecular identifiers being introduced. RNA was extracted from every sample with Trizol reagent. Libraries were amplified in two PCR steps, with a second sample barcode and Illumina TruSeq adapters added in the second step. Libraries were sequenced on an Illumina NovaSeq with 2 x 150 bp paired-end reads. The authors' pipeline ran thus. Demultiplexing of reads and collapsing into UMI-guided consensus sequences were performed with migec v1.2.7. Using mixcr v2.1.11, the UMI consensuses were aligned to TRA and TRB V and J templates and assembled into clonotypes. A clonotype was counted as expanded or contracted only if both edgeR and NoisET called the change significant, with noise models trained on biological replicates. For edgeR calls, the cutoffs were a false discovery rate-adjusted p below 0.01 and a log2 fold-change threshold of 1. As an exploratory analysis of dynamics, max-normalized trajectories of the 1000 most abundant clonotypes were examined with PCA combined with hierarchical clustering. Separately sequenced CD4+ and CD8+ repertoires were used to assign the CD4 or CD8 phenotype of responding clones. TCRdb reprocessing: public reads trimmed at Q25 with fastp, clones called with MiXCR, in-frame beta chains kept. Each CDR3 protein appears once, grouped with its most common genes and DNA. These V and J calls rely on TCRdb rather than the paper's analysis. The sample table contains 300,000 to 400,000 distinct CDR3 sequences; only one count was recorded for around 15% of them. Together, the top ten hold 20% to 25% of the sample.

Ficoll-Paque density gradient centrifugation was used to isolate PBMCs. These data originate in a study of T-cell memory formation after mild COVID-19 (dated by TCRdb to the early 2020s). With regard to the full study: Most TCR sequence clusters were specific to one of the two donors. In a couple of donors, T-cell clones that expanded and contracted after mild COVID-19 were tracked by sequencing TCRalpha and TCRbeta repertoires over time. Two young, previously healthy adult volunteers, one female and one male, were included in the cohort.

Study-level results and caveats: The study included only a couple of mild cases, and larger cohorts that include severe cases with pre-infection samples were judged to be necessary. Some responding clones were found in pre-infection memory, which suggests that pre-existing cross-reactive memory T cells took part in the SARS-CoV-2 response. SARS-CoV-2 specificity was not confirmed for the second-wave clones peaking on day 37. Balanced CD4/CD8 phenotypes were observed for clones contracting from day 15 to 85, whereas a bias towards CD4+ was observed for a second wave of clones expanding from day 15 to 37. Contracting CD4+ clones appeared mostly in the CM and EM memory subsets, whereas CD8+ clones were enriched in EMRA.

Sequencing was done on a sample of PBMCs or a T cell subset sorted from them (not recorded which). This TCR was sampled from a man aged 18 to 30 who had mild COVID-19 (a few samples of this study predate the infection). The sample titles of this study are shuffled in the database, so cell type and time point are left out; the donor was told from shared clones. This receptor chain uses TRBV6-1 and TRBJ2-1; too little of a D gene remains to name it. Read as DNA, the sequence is TGTGCCAGCACCACGACACGCGCTTGGTACAATGAGCAGTTCTTC. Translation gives CASTTTRAWYNEQFF.